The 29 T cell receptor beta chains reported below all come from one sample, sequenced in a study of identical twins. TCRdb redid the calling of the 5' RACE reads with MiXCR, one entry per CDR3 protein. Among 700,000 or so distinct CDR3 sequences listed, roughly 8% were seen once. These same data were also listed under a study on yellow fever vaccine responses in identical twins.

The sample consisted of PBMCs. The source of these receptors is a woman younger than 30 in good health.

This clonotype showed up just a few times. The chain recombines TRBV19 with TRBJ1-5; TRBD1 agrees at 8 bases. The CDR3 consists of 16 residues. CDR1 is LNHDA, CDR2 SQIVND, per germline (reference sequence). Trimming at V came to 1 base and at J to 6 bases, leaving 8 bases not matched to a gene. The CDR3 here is CASSIGKAGGFQPQHF. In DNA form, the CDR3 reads TGTGCCAGTAGTATAGGGAAGGCAGGGGGCTTTCAGCCCCAGCATTTT.

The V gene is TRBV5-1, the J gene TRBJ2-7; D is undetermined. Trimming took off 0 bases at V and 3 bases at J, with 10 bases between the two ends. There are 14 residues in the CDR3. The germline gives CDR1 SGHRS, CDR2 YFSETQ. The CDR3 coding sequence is TGCGCCAGCAGCTTGGATGGCAGTAACTACGAGCAGTACTTC. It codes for CASSLDGSNYEQYF. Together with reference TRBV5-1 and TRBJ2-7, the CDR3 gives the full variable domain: KAGVTQTPRYLIKTRGQQVTLSCSPISGHRSVSWYQQTPGQGLQFLFEYFSETQRNKGNFPGRFSGRQFSNSRSEMNVSTLELGDSALYLCASSLDGSNYEQYFGPGTRLTVT.

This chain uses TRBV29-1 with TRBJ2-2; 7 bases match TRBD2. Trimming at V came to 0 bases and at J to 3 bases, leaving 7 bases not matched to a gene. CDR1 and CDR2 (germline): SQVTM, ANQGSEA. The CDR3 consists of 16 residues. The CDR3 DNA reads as TGCAGCGTTGAAGATCATTCCGGGGGGTACACCGGGGAGCTGTTTTTT. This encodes CSVEDHSGGYTGELFF.

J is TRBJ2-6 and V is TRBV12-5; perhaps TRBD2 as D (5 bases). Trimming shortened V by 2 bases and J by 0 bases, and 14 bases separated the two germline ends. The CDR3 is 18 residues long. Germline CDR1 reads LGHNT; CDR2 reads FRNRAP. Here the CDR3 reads CASGLITGAGSGANVLTF. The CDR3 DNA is TGTGCTAGTGGTTTGATTACCGGCGCGGGCTCTGGGGCCAACGTCCTGACTTTC.

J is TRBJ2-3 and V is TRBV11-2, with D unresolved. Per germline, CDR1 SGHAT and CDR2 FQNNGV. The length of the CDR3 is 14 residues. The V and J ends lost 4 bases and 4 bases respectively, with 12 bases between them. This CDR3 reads CASSSFAAADTQYF. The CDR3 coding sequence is TGTGCCAGCAGCTCTTTCGCGGCCGCAGATACGCAGTATTTT.

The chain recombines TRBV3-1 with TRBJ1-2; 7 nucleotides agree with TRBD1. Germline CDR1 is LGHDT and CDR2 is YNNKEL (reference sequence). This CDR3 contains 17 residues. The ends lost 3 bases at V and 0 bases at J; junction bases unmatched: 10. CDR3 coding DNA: TGTGCCAGCAGCCAGTCGGGGACAGTACCCACTAACTATGGCTACACCTTC. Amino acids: CASSQSGTVPTNYGYTF.

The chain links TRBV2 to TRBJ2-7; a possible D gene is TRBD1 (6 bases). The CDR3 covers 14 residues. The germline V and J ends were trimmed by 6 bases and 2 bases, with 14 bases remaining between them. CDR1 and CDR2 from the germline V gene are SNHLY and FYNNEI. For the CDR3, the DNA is TGTGCCAGCAGAGACCGGGACAAGACCTACGAGCAGTACTTC. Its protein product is CASRDRDKTYEQYF.

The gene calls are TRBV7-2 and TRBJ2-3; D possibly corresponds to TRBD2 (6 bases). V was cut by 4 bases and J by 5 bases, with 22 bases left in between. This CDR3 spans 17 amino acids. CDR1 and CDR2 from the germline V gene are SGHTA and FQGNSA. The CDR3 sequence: CASSSPSAGHRRDTQYF. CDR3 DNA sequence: TGTGCCAGCAGCTCCCCCTCGGCGGGGCATAGAAGAGATACGCAGTATTTT. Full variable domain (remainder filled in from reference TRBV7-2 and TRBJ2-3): GAGVSQSPSNKVTEKGKDVELRCDPISGHTALYWYRQSLGQGLEFLIYFQGNSAPDKSGLPSDRFSAERTGGSVSTLTIQRTQQEDSAVYLCASSSPSAGHRRDTQYFGPGTRLTVL.

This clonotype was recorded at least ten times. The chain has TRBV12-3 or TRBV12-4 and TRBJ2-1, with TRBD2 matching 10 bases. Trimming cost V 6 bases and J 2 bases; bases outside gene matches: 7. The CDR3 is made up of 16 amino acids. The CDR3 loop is CASRQESGGAYNEQFF. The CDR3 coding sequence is TGTGCCAGCAGACAAGAAAGCGGGGGGGCCTACAATGAGCAGTTCTTC.

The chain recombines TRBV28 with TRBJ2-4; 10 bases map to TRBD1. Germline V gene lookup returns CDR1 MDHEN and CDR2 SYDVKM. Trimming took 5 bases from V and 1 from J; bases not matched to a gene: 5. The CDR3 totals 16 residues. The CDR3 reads CASSTRDRGAKNIQYF. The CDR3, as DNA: TGTGCCAGCAGTACCCGGGACAGGGGTGCCAAAAACATTCAGTACTTC.

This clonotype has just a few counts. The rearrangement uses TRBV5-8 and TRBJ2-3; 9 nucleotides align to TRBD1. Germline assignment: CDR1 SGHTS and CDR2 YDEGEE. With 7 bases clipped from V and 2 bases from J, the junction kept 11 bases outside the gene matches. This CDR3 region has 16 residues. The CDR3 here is CASLRTGVGATDTQYF. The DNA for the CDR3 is TGTGCCAGCCTGCGGACAGGGGTTGGGGCCACAGATACGCAGTATTTT.

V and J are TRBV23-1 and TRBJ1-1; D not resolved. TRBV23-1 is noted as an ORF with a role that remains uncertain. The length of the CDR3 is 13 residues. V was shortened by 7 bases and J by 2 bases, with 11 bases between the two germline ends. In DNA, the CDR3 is TGCGCCAGCATTCAGGACGGTAACACTGAAGCTTTCTTT. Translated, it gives CASIQDGNTEAFF.

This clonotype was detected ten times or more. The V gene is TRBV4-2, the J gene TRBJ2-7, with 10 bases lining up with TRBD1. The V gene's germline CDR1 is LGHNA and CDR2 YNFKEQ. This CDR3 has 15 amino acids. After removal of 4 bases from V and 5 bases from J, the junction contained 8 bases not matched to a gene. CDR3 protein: CASSPAGQGIHEQYF. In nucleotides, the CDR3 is TGTGCCAGCAGCCCCGCGGGACAGGGGATCCACGAGCAGTACTTC.

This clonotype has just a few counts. The CDR3 coding sequence is TGCAGTGCTAGGCCCGGACAGGGAATTCGGCCCCAGCATTTT. It codes for CSARPGQGIRPQHF. This rearrangement joins TRBV20-1 to TRBJ1-5; 8 positions agree with TRBD1. This CDR3 spans 14 amino acids. Germline values: CDR1 DFQATT, CDR2 SNEGSKA (reference sequence). After removal of 3 bases from V and 9 bases from J, the junction contained 10 bases not matched to a gene.

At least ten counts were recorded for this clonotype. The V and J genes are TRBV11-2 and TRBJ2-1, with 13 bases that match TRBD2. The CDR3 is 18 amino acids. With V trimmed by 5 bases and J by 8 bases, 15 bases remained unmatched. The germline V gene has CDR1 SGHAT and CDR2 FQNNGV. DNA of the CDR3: TGTGCCAGCAGCGGATCCTATACTAGCGGGAGGGCCTTAGATGAGCAGTTCTTC. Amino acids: CASSGSYTSGRALDEQFF.

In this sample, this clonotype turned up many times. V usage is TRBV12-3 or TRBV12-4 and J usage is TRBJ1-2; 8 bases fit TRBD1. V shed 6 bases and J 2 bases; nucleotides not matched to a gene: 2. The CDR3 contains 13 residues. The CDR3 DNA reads TGTGCCAGCAGAACAGGGGGGAACTATGGCTACACCTTC. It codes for CASRTGGNYGYTF.

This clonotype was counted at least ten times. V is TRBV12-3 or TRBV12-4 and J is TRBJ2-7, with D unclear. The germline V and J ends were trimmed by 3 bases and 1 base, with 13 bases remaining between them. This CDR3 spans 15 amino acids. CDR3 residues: CASSFRAVSSYEQYF. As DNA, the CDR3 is TGTGCCAGCAGTTTTCGGGCTGTTAGTTCCTACGAGCAGTACTTC.

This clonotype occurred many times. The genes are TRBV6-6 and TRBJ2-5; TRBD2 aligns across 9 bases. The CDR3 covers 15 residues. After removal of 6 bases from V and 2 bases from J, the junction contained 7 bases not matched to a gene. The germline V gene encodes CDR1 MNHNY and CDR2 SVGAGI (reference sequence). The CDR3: CASRPRLAAQETQYF. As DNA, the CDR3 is TGTGCCAGCAGGCCTAGACTAGCGGCACAAGAGACCCAGTACTTC.

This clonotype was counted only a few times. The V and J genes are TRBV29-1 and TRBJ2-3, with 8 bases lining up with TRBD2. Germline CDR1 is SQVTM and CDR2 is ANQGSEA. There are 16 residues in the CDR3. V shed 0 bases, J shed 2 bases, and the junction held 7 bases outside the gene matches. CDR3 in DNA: TGCAGCGTTGAAGATCTCTTAGCGGGAAACACAGATACGCAGTATTTT. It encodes CSVEDLLAGNTDTQYF.

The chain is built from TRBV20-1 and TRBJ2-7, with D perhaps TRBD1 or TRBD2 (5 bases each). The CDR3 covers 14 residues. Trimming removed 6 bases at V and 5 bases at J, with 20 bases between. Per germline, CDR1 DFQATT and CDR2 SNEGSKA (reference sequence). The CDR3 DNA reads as TGCAGTGCCGTTTCCGGGGTCAGCAGGGACGAGCAGTACTTC. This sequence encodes CSAVSGVSRDEQYF.

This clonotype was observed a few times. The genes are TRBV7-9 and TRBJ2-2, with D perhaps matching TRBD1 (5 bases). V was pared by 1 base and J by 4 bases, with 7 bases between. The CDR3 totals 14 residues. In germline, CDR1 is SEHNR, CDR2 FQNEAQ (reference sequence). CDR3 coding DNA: TGTGCCAGCAGCTTAGTGGACATCACCGGGGAGCTGTTTTTT. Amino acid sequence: CASSLVDITGELFF.

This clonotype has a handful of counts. The CDR3, as DNA: TGTGCCAGCAGCTCTTTTTTGGCAGGGGGCAAAGAGACCCAGTACTTC. It translates to CASSSFLAGGKETQYF. The genes are TRBV7-2 and TRBJ2-5; 8 positions agree with TRBD1. CDR3 length: 16 amino acids. Trimming took 4 bases from V and 3 from J; bases not matched to a gene: 10. Germline V gene sequence: CDR1 SGHTA, CDR2 FQGNSA. Full variable domain (remainder filled in from reference TRBV7-2 and TRBJ2-5): GAGVSQSPSNKVTEKGKDVELRCDPISGHTALYWYRQSLGQGLEFLIYFQGNSAPDKSGLPSDRFSAERTGGSVSTLTIQRTQQEDSAVYLCASSSFLAGGKETQYFGPGTRLLVL.

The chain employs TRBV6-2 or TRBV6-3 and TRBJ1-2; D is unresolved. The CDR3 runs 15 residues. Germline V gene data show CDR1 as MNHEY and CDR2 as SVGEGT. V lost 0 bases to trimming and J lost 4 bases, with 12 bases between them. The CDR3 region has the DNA TGTGCCAGCAGTTACTCGAGTGTCAAGAGCTATGGCTACACCTTC. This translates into CASSYSSVKSYGYTF.

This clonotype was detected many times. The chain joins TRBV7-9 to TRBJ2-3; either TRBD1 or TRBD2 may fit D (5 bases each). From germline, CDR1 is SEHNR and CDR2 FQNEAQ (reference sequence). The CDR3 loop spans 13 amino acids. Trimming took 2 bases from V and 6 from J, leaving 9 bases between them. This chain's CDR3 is CASSLSRDDTQYF. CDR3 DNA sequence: TGTGCCAGCAGCTTATCCAGGGACGATACGCAGTATTTT.

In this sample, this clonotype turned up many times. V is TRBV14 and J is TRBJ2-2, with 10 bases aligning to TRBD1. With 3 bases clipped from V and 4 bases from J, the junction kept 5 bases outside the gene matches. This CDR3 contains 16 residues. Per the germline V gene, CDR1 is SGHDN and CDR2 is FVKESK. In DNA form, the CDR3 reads TGTGCCAGCAGCCACCCGGGACAGGGGATCACCGGGGAGCTGTTTTTT. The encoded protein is CASSHPGQGITGELFF.

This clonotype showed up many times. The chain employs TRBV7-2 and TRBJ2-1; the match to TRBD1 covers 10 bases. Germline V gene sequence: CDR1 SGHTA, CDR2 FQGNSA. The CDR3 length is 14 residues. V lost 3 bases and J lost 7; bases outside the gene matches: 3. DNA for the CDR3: TGTGCCAGCAGCTTGACAGGGGGCGAGAATGAGCAGTTCTTC. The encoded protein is CASSLTGGENEQFF.

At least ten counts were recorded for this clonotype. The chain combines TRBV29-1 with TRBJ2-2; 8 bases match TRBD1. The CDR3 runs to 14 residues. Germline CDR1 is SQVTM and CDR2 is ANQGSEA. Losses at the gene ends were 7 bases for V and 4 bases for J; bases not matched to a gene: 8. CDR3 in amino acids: CSASGTGPTGELFF. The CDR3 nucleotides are TGCAGCGCTTCGGGGACAGGCCCCACCGGGGAGCTGTTTTTT.

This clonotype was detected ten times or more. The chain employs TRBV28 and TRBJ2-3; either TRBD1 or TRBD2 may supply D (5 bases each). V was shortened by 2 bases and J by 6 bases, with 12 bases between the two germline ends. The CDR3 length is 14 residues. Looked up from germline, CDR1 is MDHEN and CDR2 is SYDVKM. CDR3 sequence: CASSLHGAGDTQYF. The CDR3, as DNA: TGTGCCAGCAGTTTACACGGGGCTGGGGATACGCAGTATTTT.

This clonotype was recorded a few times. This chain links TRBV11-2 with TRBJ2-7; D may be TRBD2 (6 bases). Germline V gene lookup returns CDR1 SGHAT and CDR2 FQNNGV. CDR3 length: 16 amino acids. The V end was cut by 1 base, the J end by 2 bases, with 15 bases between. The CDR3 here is CASSLGPGLRTYEQYF. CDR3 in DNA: TGTGCCAGCAGCTTAGGGCCGGGACTGAGGACCTACGAGCAGTACTTC.